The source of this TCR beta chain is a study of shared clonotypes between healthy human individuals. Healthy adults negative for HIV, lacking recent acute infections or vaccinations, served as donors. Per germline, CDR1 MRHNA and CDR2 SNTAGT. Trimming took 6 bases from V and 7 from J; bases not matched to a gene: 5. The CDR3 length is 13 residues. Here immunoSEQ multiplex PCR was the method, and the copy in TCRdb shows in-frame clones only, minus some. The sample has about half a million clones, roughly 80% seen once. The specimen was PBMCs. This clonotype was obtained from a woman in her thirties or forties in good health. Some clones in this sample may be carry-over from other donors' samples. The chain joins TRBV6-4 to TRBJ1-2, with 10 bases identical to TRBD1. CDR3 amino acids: CASRNRTGGGYTF. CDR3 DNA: TGTGCCAGCAGAAACCGGACAGGGGGTGGCTACACCTTC.